This T cell receptor (beta chain) was recovered during a study of blood T cell repertoires in COVID-19. The overall study: Nucleic acid was either cDNA or gDNA, and it came from T cells, B-cell-depleted T cells, or PBMCs.

The V and J ends lost 0 bases and 7 bases respectively, with 14 bases between them. The CDR3 is 14 amino acids. The germline gives CDR1 SGDLS, CDR2 YYNGEE. Only in-frame clones appear in the TCRdb table, and some are missing; sequencing was by immunoSEQ multiplex PCR. This table holds roughly 42,000 clones, about 85% found once. Sequenced input: peripheral blood. This clonotype was sampled from a human donor in a cohort sampled during active COVID-19. The chain is built from TRBV9 and TRBJ2-7; D unresolved. CDR3: CASSVVPLSGEQYF. The DNA of the CDR3 is TGTGCCAGCAGCGTAGTTCCCCTCTCGGGTGAGCAGTACTTC. Drawing the rest from reference TRBV9 and TRBJ2-7, the complete variable domain is DSGVTQTPKHLITATGQRVTLRCSPRSGDLSVYWYQQSLDQGLQFLIQYYNGEERAKGNILERFSAQQFPDLHSELNLSSLELGDSALYFCASSVVPLSGEQYFGPGTRLTVT.